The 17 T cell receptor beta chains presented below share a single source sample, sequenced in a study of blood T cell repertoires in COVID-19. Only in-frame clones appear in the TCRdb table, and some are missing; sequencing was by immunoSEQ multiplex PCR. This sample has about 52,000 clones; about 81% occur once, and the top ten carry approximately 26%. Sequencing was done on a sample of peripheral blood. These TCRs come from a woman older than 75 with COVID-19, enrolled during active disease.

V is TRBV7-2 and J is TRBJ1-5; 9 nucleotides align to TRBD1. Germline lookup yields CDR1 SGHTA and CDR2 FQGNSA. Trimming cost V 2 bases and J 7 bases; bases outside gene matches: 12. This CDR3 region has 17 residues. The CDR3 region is CASSLSPYTGGRQPQHF. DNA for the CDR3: TGTGCCAGCAGCTTATCCCCCTATACAGGGGGCAGACAGCCCCAGCATTTT. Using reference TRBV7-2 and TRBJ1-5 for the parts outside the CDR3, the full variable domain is GAGVSQSPSNKVTEKGKDVELRCDPISGHTALYWYRQSLGQGLEFLIYFQGNSAPDKSGLPSDRFSAERTGGSVSTLTIQRTQQEDSAVYLCASSLSPYTGGRQPQHFGDGTRLSIL.

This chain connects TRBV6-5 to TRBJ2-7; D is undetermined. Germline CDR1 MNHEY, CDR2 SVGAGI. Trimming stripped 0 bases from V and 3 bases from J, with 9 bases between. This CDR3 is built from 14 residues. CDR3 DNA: TGTGCCAGCAGTTACTCGGTGACGGGCTACGAGCAGTACTTC. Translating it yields CASSYSVTGYEQYF.

This CDR3 is CSASIGVGYTF. As DNA, the CDR3 is TGCAGTGCTAGTATAGGGGTTGGCTACACCTTC. This chain connects TRBV20-1 to TRBJ1-2; TRBD1 might be the D (5 bases). The CDR3 consists of 11 residues. V was clipped by 3 bases and J by 7 bases, with 9 bases between them. Germline values: CDR1 DFQATT, CDR2 SNEGSKA (reference sequence).

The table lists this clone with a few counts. As DNA, the CDR3 is TGTGCCTGGAGTCTAATGGGGGGAGCCGGTTCCAAAAACATTCAGTACTTC. This sequence encodes CAWSLMGGAGSKNIQYF. J is TRBJ2-4 and V is TRBV30, with D perhaps TRBD2 (6 bases). V lost 2 bases, J lost 2 bases, and 19 bases lay in between. The length of the CDR3 is 17 residues. Looked up from germline, CDR1 is GTSNPN and CDR2 is SVGIG (reference sequence).

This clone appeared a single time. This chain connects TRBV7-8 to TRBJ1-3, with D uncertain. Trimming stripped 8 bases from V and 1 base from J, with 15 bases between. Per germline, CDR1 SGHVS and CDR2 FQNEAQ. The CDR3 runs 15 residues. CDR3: CASFSLRGSGNTIYF. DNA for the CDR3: TGTGCCAGCTTTTCCCTGCGGGGATCTGGAAACACCATATATTTT.

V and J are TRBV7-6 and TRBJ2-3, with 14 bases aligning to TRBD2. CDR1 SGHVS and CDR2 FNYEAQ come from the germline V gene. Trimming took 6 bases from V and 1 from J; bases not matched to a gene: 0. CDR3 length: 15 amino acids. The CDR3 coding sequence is TGTGCCAGCAGGGGACTAGCGGGGGGCACAGATACGCAGTATTTT. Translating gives CASRGLAGGTDTQYF.

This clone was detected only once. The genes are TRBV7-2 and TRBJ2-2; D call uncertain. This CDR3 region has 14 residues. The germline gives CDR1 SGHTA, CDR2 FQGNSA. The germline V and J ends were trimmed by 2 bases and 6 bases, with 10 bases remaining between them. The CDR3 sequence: CASSLTWQAGELFF. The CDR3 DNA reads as TGTGCCAGCAGCTTAACTTGGCAGGCCGGGGAGCTGTTTTTT.

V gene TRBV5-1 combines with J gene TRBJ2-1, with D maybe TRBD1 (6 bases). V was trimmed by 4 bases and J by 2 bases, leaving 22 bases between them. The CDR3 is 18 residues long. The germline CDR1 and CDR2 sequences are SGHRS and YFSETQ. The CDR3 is CASSPNLIGGQAYNEQFF. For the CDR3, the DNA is TGCGCCAGCAGCCCAAACCTTATAGGGGGACAAGCCTACAATGAGCAGTTCTTC.

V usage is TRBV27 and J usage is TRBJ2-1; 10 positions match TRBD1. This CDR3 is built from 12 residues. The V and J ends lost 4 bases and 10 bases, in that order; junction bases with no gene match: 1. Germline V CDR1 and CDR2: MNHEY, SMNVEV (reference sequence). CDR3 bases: TGTGCCAGCAGTTCGGACAGGGGGGAGCAGTTCTTC. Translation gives CASSSDRGEQFF.

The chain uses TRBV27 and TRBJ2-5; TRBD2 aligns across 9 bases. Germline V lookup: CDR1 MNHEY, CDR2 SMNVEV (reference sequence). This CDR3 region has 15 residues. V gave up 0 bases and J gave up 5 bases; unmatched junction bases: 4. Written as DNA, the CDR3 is TGTGCCAGCAGTTTATCCCGCGGGAGGGGGGAGACCCAGTACTTC. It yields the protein CASSLSRGRGETQYF.

The CDR3 DNA is TGTGCCAGCAGTTACGGGGGGGGTCGGCATTGGGACTATGGCTACACCTTC. Encoded protein: CASSYGGGRHWDYGYTF. The chain uses TRBV6-2 or TRBV6-3 and TRBJ1-2; perhaps TRBD1 as D (5 bases). Germline V CDR1 and CDR2: MNHEY, SVGEGT. The germline V and J ends were trimmed by 2 bases and 3 bases, with 19 bases remaining between them. The CDR3 loop spans 17 amino acids.

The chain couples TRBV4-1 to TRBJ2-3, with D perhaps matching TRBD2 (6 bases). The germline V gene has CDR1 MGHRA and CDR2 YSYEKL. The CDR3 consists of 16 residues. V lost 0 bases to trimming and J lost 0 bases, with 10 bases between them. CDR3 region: CASSQDPGVSTDTQYF. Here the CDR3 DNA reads TGCGCCAGCAGCCAAGATCCGGGAGTGAGCACAGATACGCAGTATTTT.

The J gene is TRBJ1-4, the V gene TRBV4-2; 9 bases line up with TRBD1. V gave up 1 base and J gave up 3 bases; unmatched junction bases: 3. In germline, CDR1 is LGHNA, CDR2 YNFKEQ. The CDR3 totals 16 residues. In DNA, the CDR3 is TGTGCCAGCAGCCAAGCGGGACAGGGAGCTAATGAAAAACTGTTTTTT. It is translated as CASSQAGQGANEKLFF.

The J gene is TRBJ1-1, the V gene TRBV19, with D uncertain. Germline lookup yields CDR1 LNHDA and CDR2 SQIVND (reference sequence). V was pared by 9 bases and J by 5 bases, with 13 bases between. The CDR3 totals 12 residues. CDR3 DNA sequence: TGTGCCAGCCATGCGTCGGGGACTGAAGCTTTCTTT. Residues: CASHASGTEAFF.

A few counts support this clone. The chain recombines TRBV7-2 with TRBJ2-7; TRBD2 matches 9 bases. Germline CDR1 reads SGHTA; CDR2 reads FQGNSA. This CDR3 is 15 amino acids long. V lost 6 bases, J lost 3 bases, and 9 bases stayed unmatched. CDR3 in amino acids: CASSSFSGSSYEQYF. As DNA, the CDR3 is TGTGCCAGCAGTTCATTTAGCGGGAGTAGCTACGAGCAGTACTTC.

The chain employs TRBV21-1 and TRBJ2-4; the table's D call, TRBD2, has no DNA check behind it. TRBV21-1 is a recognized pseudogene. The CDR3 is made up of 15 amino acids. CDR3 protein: CASYRDGGVKNIQYF. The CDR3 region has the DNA TGTGCCAGCTACAGGGACGGGGGGGTCAAAAACATTCAGTACTTC.

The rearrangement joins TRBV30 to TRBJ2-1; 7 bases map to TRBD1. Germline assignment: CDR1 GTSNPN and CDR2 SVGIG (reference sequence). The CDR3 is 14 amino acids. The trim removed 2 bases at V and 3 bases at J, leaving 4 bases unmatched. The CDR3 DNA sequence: TGTGCCTGGAGTCGGGACAGTAACTACAATGAGCAGTTCTTC. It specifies CAWSRDSNYNEQFF.